This TCR beta chain was found in a study of prognosis after radiotherapy for stage I lung cancer. This clonotype was recorded at least ten times. V lost 1 base to trimming and J lost 4 bases, with 12 bases between them. The CDR3 covers 15 residues. Germline CDR1 reads SEHNR; CDR2 reads FQNEAQ (reference sequence). Template was genomic DNA; TCR beta CDR3 amplified in two multiplex PCR rounds. Primers (each specific to one TRBV or TRBJ gene) were used in first-round PCR. TCRdb re-analysed the multiplex PCR reads in MiXCR, keeping a single row per CDR3 protein. This table holds about 24,000 distinct CDR3 sequences, roughly 35% found once.

The clonotype was recovered from a donor aged 50 or older with non-small cell lung cancer. This chain uses TRBV7-9 with TRBJ2-3; D may be TRBD1 (5 bases). This specimen consisted of PBMCs, obtained before or after stereotactic body radiation therapy (not recorded which). The CDR3 coding sequence is TGTGCCAGCAGCTTAGGGTGGGGCGGCGCAGATACGCAGTATTTT. The encoded protein is CASSLGWGGADTQYF.